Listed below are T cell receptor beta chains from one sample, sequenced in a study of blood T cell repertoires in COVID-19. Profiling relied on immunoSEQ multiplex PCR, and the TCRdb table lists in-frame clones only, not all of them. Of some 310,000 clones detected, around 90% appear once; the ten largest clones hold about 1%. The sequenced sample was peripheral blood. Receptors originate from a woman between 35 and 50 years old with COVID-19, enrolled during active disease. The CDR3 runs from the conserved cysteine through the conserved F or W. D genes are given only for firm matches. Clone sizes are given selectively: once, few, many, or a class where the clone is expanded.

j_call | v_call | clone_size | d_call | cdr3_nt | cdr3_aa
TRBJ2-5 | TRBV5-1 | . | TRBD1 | TGCGCCAGCAGCCCGGACAGGGGAACCCAGTACTTC | CASSPDRGTQYF
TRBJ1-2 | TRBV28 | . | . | TGTGCCAGCAGTCAGGGGTCAGGCAACTATGGCTACACCTTC | CASSQGSGNYGYTF
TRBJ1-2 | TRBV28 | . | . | TGTGCCAGCAGTTTTGGCGGAGGAGGCTACACCTTC | CASSFGGGGYTF
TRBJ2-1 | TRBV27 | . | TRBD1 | TGTGCCAGCAGCGACAGGGGGCTAATGAATGAGCAGTTCTTC | CASSDRGLMNEQFF
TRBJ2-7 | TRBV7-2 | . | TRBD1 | TGTGCCAGCAGTAGACAGGGGTTATCCTACGAGCAGTACTTC | CASSRQGLSYEQYF
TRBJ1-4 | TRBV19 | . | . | TGTGCCAGTAGATATCGAGAGGGGGATGGGGAAAAACTGTTTTTT | CASRYREGDGEKLFF
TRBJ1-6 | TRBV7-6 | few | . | TGTGCCAGCAGTGGAGGGGTGACCCTCCACTTT | CASSGGVTLHF
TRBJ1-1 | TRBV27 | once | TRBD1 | TGTGCCAGCAGTCCAGGGACAGCAATGAACACTGAAGCTTTCTTT | CASSPGTAMNTEAFF
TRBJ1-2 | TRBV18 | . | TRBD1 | TGTGCCAGCTCACCACCGTGGGACAGCCGATATGGCTACACCTTC | CASSPPWDSRYGYTF
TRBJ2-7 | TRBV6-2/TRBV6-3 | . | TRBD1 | TGTGCCAGCAGTGCCAACCGGGACAGGGGTTACGAGCAGTACTTC | CASSANRDRGYEQYF
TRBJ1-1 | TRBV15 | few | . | TGTGCCACCAGCAGAGTACAGGGAAGAGCTTTCTTT | CATSRVQGRAFF
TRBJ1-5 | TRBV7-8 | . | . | TGTGCCAGCAGCCTCCTGCCCGGGGGCAATCAGCCCCAGCATTTT | CASSLLPGGNQPQHF
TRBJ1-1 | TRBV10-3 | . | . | TGTGCCATCGGTTTGGGGGGCGGGGGCACTGAAGCTTTCTTT | CAIGLGGGGTEAFF
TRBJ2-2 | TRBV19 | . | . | TGTGCCAGTAGTCCGACTAGTGGGTTCGGGGAGCTGTTTTTT | CASSPTSGFGELFF
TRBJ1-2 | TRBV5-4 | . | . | TGTGCCAGCAGCCTTACAGGGTTCAATGGCTACACCTTC | CASSLTGFNGYTF
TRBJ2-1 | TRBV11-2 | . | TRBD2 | TGTGCCAGCAGCCCCTTACTAGCGGGGTCCCACAATGAGCAGTTCTTC | CASSPLLAGSHNEQFF
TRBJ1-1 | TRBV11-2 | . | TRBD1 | TGTGCCAGCAGCTACTTTCAGGGGGACACTGAAGCTTTCTTT | CASSYFQGDTEAFF
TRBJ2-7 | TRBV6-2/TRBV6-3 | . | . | TGTGCCAGCAGTTATCCCGAACAGGGCTACGAGCAGTACTTC | CASSYPEQGYEQYF
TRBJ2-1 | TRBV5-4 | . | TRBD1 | TGTGCCAGCAGCTTTGGGACAGGGACCGATGAGCAGTTCTTC | CASSFGTGTDEQFF
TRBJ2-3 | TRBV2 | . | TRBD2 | TGTGCCAGCAGACGACTAGCGGGAAGGACAGATACGCAGTATTTT | CASRRLAGRTDTQYF
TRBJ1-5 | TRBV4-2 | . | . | TGTGCCAGCAGTAAACAGGGTAGCAATCAGCCCCAGCATTTT | CASSKQGSNQPQHF
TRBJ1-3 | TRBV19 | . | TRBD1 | TGTGCCAGTACCCAGACAGGGGGCAGAAACACCATATATTTT | CASTQTGGRNTIYF
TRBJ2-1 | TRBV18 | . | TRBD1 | TGTGCCAGCTCAGGTGGACAGGGGGGATACAATGAGCAGTTCTTC | CASSGGQGGYNEQFF
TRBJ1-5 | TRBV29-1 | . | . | TGCAGCGTTCTACAGGGTGGCAATCAGCCCCAGCATTTT | CSVLQGGNQPQHF
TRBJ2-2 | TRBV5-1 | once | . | TGCGCCAGCAGCTTGGCCACAGGGTCGGGCACCGGGGAGCTGTTTTTT | CASSLATGSGTGELFF
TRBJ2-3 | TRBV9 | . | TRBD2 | TGTGCCAGCAGCGTAGGCGGGGGGGCTACAGATACGCAGTATTTT | CASSVGGGATDTQYF
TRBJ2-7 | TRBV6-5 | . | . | TGTGCCAGCAGTTACGGGTGGGGGGACGACGAGCAGTACTTC | CASSYGWGDDEQYF
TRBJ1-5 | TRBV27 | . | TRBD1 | TGTGCCAGCAGTTTGGGGACAGGGGGAATCGGGGGGAATCAGCCCCAGCATTTT | CASSLGTGGIGGNQPQHF
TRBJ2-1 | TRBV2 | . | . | TGTGCCAGCAAGGATAGACTGATGGATGAGCAGTTCTTC | CASKDRLMDEQFF
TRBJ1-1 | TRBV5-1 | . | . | TGCGCCAGCAGCCTTACCACAGACACTGAAGCTTTCTTT | CASSLTTDTEAFF
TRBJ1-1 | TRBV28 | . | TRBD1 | TGTGCCAGCAGTATGATCGACAGGGGGCTTATGGAGACTGAAGCTTTCTTT | CASSMIDRGLMETEAFF